This T cell receptor (beta chain) originates from a study of human thymus T cells. Sequencing was performed with immunoSEQ multiplex PCR; in TCRdb, only in-frame clones are kept and a portion is missing. The sample consists of over 35,000 clones, roughly 94% of them appearing once. CDR3 length: 15 residues. V dropped 0 bases and J dropped 9 bases, with 16 bases sitting between them. Germline CDR1 is SGHRS and CDR2 is YFSETQ. All available leukocytes, rather than a set cell count, yielded the blood DNA. The TCR comes from a boy less than two years old with a congenital heart defect but otherwise immunologically healthy. The rearrangement uses TRBV5-1 and TRBJ2-1; the D is unclear. Sequencing input: blood. The CDR3 DNA reads TGCGCCAGCAGCTTGGTGCCTAGAGGTGGGGTTGAGCAGTTCTTC. Translated: CASSLVPRGGVEQFF.